This record covers a single T cell receptor beta chain. Its specificity is not known. Each cDNA held unique molecular identifiers, and template switching gave it a universal primer site. TCRdb analysed the 5' RACE reads with MiXCR anew, one entry per CDR3 protein. Among 200,000 to 250,000 distinct CDR3 sequences listed, around an eighth were seen once. The entry originates in a study of identical twins. Trimming shortened V by 4 bases and J by 8 bases, and 19 bases separated the two germline ends. Germline-derived CDR1 and CDR2 are SGHKS and YYEKEE (reference sequence). The CDR3 has 15 residues. All donors comprised healthy Caucasians. Overall study findings and caveats: Within twin pairs, the out-of-frame alpha sequences they shared showed excess low generation probability.

V gene TRBV5-5 combines with J gene TRBJ2-1; unclear D gene. Sequenced sample: memory (CD45RO+) T cells sorted from blood. The clonotype was recovered from a woman aged 18 to 35 in good health. This chain's CDR3 is CASSPRVGQEHEQFF. The CDR3 region has the DNA TGTGCCAGCAGCCCCCGCGTGGGCCAGGAGCATGAGCAGTTCTTC. Combining the CDR3 with reference TRBV5-5 and TRBJ2-1 gives the whole variable domain DAGVTQSPTHLIKTRGQQVTLRCSPISGHKSVSWYQQVLGQGPQFIFQYYEKEERGRGNFPDRFSARQFPNYSSELNVNALLLGDSALYLCASSPRVGQEHEQFFGPGTRLTVL.